What follows are 11 T cell receptor beta chains derived from one specimen sequenced in a study of cytotoxic CD8 clonotypes in ibrutinib-treated CLL. Only in-frame clones appear in the TCRdb table, and some are missing; sequencing was by immunoSEQ multiplex PCR. Counted here are about 50,000 clones, roughly 85% occurring once; the ten biggest clones make up roughly 22%. This specimen was PBMCs, taken after 24 months of ibrutinib treatment. Source of these receptors: a human donor with chronic lymphocytic leukemia.

The gene calls are TRBV2 and TRBJ2-4; D may correspond to TRBD1 or TRBD2 (5 bases each). The CDR3 is made up of 12 amino acids. Between the trimmed V and J ends, which lost 6 bases and 8 bases, there was a span of 11 bases. CDR1 SNHLY and CDR2 FYNNEI come from the germline V gene. The CDR3 reads CASRRDGDIQYF. For the CDR3, the DNA is TGTGCCAGCAGAAGGGACGGGGACATTCAGTACTTC.

The V gene is TRBV6-5, the J gene TRBJ2-6; D call uncertain. Germline CDR1 is MNHEY and CDR2 is SVGAGI. The CDR3 spans 14 residues. Trimming removed 7 bases from V and 0 bases from J, with 7 bases in between. Written as DNA, the CDR3 is TGTGCCAGCAATCCCTTCTCTGGGGCCAACGTCCTGACTTTC. This encodes CASNPFSGANVLTF.

This sequence joins TRBV2 and TRBJ2-3; a possible D gene is TRBD2 (6 bases). The CDR3 consists of 13 residues. CDR1 and CDR2 from the germline V gene are SNHLY and FYNNEI. V dropped 10 bases and J dropped 0 bases, with 11 bases sitting between them. The CDR3 DNA reads TGTGCCATTGGAGGGACTAGCACAGATACGCAGTATTTT. Residues: CAIGGTSTDTQYF. The whole variable domain, filled in from reference TRBV2 and TRBJ2-3, reads EPEVTQTPSHQVTQMGQEVILRCVPISNHLYFYWYRQILGQKVEFLVSFYNNEISEKSEIFDDQFSVERPDGSNFTLKIRSTKLEDSAMYFCAIGGTSTDTQYFGPGTRLTVL.

The chain recombines TRBV5-1 with TRBJ2-3; weak D call: TRBD1 (6 bases). Deletions cut 0 bases from V and 6 bases from J, with 11 bases between. CDR1 is SGHRS, CDR2 YFSETQ, per germline. CDR3 length: 14 residues. The CDR3 nucleotides read TGCGCCAGCAGCTTGGCGTCAGGGGTTGATACGCAGTATTTT. Protein sequence: CASSLASGVDTQYF.

The chain links TRBV6-5 to TRBJ2-1; D gene uncertain. Germline V gene sequence: CDR1 MNHEY, CDR2 SVGAGI. This CDR3 region has 13 residues. Trimming removed 0 bases from V and 8 bases from J, with 8 bases in between. The CDR3 loop is CASSYSEAYEQFF. The DNA for the CDR3 is TGTGCCAGCAGTTACTCGGAAGCTTATGAGCAGTTCTTC.

This rearrangement joins TRBV15 to TRBJ2-1; D may be TRBD2 (6 bases). Trimming left V 11 bases short and J 10 bases short, with 24 bases between. Per the germline V gene, CDR1 is LNHNV and CDR2 is YYDKDF (reference sequence). The CDR3 is 14 residues long. The CDR3 here is CALGTGSMAGEQFF. The DNA of the CDR3 is TGTGCCTTAGGCACGGGTTCCATGGCGGGAGAGCAGTTCTTC.

The chain is built from TRBV7-2 and TRBJ2-1; TRBD2 matches at 9 bases. This CDR3 region has 14 residues. Looked up from germline, CDR1 is SGHTA and CDR2 is FQGNSA. The ends lost 8 bases at V and 7 bases at J; junction bases unmatched: 9. In DNA, the CDR3 is TGTGCCAGCGGGGGCGGGAGGGCCGGAAATGAGCAGTTCTTC. Protein: CASGGGRAGNEQFF.

V usage is TRBV10-2 and J usage is TRBJ2-7; D is perhaps TRBD2 (5 bases). The V and J ends lost 5 bases and 4 bases respectively, with 18 bases between them. CDR1 and CDR2 from the germline V gene are WSHSY and SAAADI. This CDR3 region has 15 residues. The CDR3 protein is CASSSELVSRYEQYF. CDR3 nucleotides: TGCGCCAGCAGTTCCGAACTAGTCAGTAGGTACGAGCAGTACTTC.

The CDR3 sequence: CASSSLRNGAFYEQYF. As DNA, the CDR3 is TGTGCCAGCAGTTCCCTCCGGAATGGGGCCTTCTACGAGCAGTACTTC. The chain is built from TRBV28 and TRBJ2-7; possibly TRBD1 for D (5 bases). This CDR3 contains 16 residues. V gave up 4 bases and J gave up 3 bases, with 19 bases separating them. Germline V gives CDR1 MDHEN, CDR2 SYDVKM.

The V gene is TRBV7-8, the J gene TRBJ2-1; TRBD2 agrees at 7 bases. The germline gives CDR1 SGHVS, CDR2 FQNEAQ. After removal of 0 bases from V and 5 bases from J, the junction contained 7 bases not matched to a gene. This CDR3 contains 16 residues. CDR3 coding DNA: TGTGCCAGCAGCTTAGCTTGGGCTAGCGGTCACAATGAGCAGTTCTTC. It codes for CASSLAWASGHNEQFF.

This chain links TRBV6-1 with TRBJ2-1; TRBD2 agrees at 10 bases. Germline CDR1 is MNHNS and CDR2 is SASEGT. The CDR3 runs to 13 residues. The V and J ends lost 7 bases and 9 bases, in that order; junction bases with no gene match: 6. CDR3 in DNA: TGTGCCAGCACATCTAGCGGGAGTTCTGAGCAGTTCTTC. Translating it yields CASTSSGSSEQFF.